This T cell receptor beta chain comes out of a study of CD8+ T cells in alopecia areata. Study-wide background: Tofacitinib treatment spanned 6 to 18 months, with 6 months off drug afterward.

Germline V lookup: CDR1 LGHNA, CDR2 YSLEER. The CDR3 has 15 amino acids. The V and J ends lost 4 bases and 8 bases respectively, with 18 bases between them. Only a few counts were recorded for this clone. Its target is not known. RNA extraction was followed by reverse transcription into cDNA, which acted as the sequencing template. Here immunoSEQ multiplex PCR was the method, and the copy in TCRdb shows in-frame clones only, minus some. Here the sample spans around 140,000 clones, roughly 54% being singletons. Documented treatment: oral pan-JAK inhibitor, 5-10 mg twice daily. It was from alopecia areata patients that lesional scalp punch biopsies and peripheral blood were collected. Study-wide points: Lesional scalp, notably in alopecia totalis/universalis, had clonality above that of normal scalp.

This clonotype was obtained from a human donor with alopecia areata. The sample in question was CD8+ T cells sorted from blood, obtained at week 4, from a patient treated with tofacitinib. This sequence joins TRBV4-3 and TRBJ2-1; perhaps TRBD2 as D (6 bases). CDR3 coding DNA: TGCGCCAGCAGCCCTCGGACGGATTGGGGGGATGAGCAGTTCTTC. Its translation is CASSPRTDWGDEQFF.